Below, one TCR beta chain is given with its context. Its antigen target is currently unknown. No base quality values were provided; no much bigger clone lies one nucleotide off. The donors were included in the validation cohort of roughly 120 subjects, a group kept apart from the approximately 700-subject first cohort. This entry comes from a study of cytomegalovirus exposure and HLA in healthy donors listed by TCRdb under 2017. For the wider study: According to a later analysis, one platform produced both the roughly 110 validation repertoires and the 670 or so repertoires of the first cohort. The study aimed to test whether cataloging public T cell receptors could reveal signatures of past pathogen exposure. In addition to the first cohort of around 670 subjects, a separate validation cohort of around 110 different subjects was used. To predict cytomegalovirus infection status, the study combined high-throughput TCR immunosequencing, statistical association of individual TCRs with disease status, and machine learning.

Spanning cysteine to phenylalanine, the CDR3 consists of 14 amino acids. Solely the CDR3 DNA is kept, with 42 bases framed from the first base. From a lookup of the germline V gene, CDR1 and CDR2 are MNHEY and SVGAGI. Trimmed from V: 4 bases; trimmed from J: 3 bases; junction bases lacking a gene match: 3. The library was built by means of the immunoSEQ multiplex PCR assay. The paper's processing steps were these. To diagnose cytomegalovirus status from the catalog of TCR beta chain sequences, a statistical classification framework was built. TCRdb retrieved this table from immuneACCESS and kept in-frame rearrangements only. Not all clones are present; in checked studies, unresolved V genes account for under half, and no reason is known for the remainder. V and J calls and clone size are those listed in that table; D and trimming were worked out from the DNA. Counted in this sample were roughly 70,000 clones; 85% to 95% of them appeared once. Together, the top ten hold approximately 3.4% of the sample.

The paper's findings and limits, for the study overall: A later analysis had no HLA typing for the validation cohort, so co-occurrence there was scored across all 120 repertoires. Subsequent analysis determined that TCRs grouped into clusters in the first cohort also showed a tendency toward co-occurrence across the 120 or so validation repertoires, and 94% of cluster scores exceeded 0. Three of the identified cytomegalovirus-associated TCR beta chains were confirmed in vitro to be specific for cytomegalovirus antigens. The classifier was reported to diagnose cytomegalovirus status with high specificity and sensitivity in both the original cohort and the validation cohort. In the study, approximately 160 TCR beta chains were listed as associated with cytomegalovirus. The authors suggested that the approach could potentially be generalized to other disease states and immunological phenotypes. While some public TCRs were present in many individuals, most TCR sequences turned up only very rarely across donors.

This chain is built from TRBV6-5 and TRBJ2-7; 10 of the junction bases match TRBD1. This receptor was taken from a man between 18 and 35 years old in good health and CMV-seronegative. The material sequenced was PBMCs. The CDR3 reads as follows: CASSSRTGGYEQYF. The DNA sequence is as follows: TGTGCCAGCAGTTCTCGGACAGGGGGCTACGAGCAGTACTTC.